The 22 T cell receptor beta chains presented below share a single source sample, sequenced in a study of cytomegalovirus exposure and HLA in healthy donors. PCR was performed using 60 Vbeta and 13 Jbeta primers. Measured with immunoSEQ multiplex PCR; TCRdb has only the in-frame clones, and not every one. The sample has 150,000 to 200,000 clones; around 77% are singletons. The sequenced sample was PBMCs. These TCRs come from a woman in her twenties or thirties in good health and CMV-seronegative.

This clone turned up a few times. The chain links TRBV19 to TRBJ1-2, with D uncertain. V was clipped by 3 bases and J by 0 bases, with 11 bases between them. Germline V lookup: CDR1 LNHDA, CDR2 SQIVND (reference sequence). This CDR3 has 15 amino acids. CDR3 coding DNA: TGTGCCAGTAGTATCACTGCCGGAGCTAACTATGGCTACACCTTC. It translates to CASSITAGANYGYTF. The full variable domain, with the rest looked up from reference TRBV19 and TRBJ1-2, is DGGITQSPKYLFRKEGQNVTLSCEQNLNHDAMYWYRQDPGQGLRLIYYSQIVNDFQKGDIAEGYSVSREKKESFPLTVTSAQKNPTAFYLCASSITAGANYGYTFGSGTRLTVV.

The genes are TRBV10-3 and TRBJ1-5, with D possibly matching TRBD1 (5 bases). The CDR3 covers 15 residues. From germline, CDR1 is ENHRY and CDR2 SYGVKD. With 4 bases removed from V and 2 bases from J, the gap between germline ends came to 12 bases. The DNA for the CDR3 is TGTGCCATCAGTGGTTTTTTAGGGGGCAATCAGCCCCAGCATTTT. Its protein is CAISGFLGGNQPQHF.

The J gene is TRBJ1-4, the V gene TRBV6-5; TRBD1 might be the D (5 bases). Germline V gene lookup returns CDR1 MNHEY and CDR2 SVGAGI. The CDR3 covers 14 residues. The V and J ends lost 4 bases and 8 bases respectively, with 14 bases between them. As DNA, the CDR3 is TGTGCCAGCAGTTGGGGCAGGGAAAGGGAAAAACTGTTTTTT. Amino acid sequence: CASSWGREREKLFF.

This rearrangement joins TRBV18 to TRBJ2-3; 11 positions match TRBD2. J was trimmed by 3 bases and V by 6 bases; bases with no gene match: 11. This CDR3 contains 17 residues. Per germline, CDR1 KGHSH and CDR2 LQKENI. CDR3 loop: CASSPRGLAVETDTQYF. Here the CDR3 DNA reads TGTGCCAGCTCCCCGCGGGGACTAGCGGTCGAAACAGATACGCAGTATTTT.

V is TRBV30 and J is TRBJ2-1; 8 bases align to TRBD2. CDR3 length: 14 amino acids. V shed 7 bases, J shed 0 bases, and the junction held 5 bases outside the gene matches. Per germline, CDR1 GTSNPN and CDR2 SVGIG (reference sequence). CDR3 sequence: CAFRLARSYNEQFF. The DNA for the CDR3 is TGTGCCTTCCGACTAGCGCGCTCCTACAATGAGCAGTTCTTC.

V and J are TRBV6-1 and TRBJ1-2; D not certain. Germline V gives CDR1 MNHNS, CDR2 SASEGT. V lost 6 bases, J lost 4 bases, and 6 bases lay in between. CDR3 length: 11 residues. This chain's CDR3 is CASRSLYGYTF. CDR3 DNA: TGTGCCAGCAGATCCCTCTATGGCTACACCTTC.

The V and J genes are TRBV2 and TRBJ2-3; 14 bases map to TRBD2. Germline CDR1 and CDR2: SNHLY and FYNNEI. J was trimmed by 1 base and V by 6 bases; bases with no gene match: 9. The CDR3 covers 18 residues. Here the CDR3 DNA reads TGTGCCAGCAGGTGGACTAGCGGGAGGCAATTGGGCACAGATACGCAGTATTTT. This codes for CASRWTSGRQLGTDTQYF.

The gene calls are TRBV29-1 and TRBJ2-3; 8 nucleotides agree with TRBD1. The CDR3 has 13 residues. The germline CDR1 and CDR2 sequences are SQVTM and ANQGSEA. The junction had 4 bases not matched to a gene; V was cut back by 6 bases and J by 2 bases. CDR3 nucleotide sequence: TGCAGCGTATGGACAGGGTCCACAGATACGCAGTATTTT. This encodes CSVWTGSTDTQYF.

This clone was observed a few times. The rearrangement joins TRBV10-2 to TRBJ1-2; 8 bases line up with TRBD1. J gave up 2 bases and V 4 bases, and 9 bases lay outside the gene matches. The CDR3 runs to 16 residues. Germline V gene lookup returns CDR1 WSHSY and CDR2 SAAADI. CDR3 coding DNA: TGCGCCAGCAGTGTGGACAGGGAATCTTTAAACTATGGCTACACCTTC. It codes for CASSVDRESLNYGYTF.

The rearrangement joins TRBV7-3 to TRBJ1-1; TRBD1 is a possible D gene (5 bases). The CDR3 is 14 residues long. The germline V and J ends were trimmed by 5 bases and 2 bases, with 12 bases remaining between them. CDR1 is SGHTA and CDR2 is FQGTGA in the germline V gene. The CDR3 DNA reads TGTGCCAGCAGCAAACTTGGACAAAACACTGAAGCTTTCTTT. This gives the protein CASSKLGQNTEAFF.

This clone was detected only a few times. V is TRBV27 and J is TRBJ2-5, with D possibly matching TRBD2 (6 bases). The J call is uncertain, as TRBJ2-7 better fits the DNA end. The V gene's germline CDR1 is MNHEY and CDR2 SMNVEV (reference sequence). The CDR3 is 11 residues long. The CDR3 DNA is TGTGCCAGCCCAGGGACTTACGAGCAGTACTTC. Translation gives CASPGTYEQYF.

This CDR3 reads CASSQTISGRGTDTQYF. CDR3 bases: TGCGCCAGCAGCCAAACCATAAGCGGGAGAGGGACAGATACGCAGTATTTT. This chain connects TRBV4-1 to TRBJ2-3; 8 positions agree with TRBD2. The germline gives CDR1 MGHRA, CDR2 YSYEKL. The CDR3 is 17 amino acids. With 2 bases clipped from V and 3 bases from J, the junction kept 10 bases outside the gene matches.

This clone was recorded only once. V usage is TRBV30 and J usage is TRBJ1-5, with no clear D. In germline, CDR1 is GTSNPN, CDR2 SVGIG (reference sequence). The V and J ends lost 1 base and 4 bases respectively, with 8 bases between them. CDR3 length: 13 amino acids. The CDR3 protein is CAWSEDRNQPQHF. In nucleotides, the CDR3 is TGTGCCTGGAGTGAAGATAGAAATCAGCCCCAGCATTTT.

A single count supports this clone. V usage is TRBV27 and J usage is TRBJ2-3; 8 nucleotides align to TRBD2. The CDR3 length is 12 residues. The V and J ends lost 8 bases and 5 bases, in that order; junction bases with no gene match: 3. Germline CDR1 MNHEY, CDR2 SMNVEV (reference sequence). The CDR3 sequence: CASRAGGDTQYF. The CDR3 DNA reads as TGTGCCAGCCGGGCGGGGGGAGATACGCAGTATTTT.

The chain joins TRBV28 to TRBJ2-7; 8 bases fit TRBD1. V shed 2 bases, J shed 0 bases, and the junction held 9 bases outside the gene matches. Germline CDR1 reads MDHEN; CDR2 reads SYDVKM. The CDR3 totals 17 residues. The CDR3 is CASSLEWDRRSSYEQYF. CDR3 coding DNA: TGTGCCAGCAGTTTAGAGTGGGACAGGAGAAGCTCCTACGAGCAGTACTTC.

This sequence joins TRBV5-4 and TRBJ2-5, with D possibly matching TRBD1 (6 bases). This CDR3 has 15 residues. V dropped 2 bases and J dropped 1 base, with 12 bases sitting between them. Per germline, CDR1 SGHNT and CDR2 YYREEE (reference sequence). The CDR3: CASSFKTGLQETQYF. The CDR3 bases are TGTGCCAGCAGCTTTAAGACAGGCCTCCAAGAGACCCAGTACTTC.

In DNA, the CDR3 is TGTGCCAGCAGTAACCGGACAGGGAGTTCCTATGGCTACACCTTC. Translating it yields CASSNRTGSSYGYTF. The chain recombines TRBV7-9 with TRBJ1-2; 8 bases agree with TRBD1. Germline V gene sequence: CDR1 SEHNR, CDR2 FQNEAQ (reference sequence). This CDR3 has 15 residues. V lost 6 bases and J lost 4; bases outside the gene matches: 10.

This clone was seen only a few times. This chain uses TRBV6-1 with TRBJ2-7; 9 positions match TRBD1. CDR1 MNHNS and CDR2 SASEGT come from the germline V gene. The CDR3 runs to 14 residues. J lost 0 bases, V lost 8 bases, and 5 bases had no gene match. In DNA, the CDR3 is TGTGCCAGCGGCCGACAGGGGGGCTCCTACGAGCAGTACTTC. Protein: CASGRQGGSYEQYF.

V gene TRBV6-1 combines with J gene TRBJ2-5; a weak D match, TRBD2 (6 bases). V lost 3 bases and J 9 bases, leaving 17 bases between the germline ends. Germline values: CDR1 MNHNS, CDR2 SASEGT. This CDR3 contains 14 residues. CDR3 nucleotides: TGTGCCAGCAGTGATGGGGACTTGCCCAAGGCCCAGTACTTC. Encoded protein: CASSDGDLPKAQYF.

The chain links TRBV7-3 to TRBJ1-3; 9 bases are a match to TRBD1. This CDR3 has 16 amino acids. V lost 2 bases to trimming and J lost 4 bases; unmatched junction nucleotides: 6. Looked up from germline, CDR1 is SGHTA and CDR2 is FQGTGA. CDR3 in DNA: TGTGCCAGCAGCTTAGGCGACAGGGGGTCCGGAAACACCATATATTTT. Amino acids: CASSLGDRGSGNTIYF.

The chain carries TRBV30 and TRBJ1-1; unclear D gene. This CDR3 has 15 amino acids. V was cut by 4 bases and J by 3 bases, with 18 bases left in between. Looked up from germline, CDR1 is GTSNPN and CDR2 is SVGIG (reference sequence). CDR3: CAWKLGGRQDTEAFF. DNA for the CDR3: TGTGCCTGGAAGCTGGGAGGTAGGCAGGACACTGAAGCTTTCTTT. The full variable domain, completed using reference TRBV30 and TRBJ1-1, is SQTIHQWPATLVQPVGSPLSLECTVEGTSNPNLYWYRQAAGRGLQLLFYSVGIGQISSEVPQNLSASRPQDRQFILSSKKLLLSDSGFYLCAWKLGGRQDTEAFFGQGTRLTVV.

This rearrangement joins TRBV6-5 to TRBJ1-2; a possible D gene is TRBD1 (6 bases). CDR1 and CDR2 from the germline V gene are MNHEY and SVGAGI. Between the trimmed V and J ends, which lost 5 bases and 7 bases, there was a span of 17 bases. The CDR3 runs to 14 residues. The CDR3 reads CASSRGEGRGGYTF. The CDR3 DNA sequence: TGTGCCAGCAGTAGGGGGGAGGGCCGGGGTGGCTACACCTTC.